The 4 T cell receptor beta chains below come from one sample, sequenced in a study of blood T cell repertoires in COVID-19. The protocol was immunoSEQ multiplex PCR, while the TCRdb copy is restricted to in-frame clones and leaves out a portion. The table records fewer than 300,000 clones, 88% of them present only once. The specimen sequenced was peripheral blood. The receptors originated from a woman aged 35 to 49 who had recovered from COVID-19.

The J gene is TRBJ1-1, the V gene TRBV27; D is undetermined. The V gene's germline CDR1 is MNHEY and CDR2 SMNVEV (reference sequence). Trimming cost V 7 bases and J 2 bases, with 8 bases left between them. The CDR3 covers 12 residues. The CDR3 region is CASKRANTEAFF. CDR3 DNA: TGTGCCAGCAAGCGCGCAAACACTGAAGCTTTCTTT.

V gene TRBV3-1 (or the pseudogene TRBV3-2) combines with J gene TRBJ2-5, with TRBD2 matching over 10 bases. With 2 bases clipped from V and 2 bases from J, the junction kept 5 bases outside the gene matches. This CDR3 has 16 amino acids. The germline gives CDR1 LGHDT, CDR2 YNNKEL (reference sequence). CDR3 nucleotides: TGTGCCAGCAGCCAAAGGGGACTAGCGAGACAAGAGACCCAGTACTTC. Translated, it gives CASSQRGLARQETQYF.

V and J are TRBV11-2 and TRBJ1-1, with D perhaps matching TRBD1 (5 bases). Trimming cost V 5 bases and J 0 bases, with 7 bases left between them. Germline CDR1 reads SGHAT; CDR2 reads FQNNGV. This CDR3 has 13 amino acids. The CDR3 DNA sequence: TGTGCCAGCAGCCCCAGGGTGAACACTGAAGCTTTCTTT. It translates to CASSPRVNTEAFF. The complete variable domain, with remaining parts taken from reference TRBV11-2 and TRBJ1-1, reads EAGVAQSPRYKIIEKRQSVAFWCNPISGHATLYWYQQILGQGPKLLIQFQNNGVVDDSQLPKDRFSAERLKGVDSTLKIQPAKLEDSAVYLCASSPRVNTEAFFGQGTRLTVV.

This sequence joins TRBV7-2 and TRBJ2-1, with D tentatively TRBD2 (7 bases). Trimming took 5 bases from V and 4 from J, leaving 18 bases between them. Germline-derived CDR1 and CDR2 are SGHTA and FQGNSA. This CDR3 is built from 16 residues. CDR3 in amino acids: CASSPGASGQYNEQFF. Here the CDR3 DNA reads TGTGCCAGCAGCCCCGGGGCTAGCGGACAGTACAATGAGCAGTTCTTC.